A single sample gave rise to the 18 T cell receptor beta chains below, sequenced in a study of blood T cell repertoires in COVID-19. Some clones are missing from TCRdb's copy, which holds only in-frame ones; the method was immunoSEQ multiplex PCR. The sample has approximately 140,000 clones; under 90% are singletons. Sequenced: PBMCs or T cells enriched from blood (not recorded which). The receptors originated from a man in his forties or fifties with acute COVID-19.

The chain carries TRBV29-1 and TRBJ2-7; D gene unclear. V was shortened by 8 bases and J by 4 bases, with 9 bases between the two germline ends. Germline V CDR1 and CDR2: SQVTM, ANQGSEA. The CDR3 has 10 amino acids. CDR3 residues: CSLPGYEQYF. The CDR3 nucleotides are TGCAGCCTTCCCGGTTACGAGCAGTACTTC.

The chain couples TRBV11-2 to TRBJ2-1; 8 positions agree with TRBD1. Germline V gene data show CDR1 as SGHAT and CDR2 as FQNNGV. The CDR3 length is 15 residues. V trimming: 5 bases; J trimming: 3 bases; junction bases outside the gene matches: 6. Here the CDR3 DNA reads TGTGCCAGCAGCGCAGGGACAGGCGGCTACAATGAGCAGTTCTTC. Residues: CASSAGTGGYNEQFF.

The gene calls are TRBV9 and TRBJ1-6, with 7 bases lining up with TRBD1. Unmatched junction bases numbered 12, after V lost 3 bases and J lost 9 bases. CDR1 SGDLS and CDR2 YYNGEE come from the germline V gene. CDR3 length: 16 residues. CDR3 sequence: CASSARRGADGSPLHF. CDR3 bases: TGTGCCAGCAGCGCGCGCAGGGGGGCCGACGGTTCACCCCTCCACTTT.

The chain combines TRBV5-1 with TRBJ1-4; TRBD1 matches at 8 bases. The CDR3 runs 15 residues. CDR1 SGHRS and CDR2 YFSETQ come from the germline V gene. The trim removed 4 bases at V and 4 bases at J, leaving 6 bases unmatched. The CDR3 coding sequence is TGCGCCAGCAGCGCCGGGACAGGAGGTAATGAAAAACTGTTTTTT. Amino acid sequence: CASSAGTGGNEKLFF.

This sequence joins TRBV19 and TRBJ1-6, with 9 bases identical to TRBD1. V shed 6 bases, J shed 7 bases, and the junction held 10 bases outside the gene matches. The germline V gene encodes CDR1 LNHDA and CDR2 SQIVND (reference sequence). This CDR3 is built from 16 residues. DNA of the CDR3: TGTGCCAGTAGATCCGGGACAGGGTTTTACAATTCACCCCTCCACTTT. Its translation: CASRSGTGFYNSPLHF. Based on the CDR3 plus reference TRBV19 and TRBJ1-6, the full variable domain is DGGITQSPKYLFRKEGQNVTLSCEQNLNHDAMYWYRQDPGQGLRLIYYSQIVNDFQKGDIAEGYSVSREKKESFPLTVTSAQKNPTAFYLCASRSGTGFYNSPLHFGNGTRLTVT.

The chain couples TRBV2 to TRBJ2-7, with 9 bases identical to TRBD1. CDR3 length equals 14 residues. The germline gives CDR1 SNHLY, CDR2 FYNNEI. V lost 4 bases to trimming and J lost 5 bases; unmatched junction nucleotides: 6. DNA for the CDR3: TGTGCCAGCAGTGCACAGGGGGCGTTTAACGAGCAGTACTTC. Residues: CASSAQGAFNEQYF.

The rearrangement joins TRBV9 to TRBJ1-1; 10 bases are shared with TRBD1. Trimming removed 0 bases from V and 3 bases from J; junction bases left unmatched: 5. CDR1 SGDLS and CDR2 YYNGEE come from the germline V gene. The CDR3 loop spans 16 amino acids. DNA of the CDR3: TGTGCCAGCAGCGTAGGGGACAGGGGTTGGGACACTGAAGCTTTCTTT. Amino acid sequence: CASSVGDRGWDTEAFF.

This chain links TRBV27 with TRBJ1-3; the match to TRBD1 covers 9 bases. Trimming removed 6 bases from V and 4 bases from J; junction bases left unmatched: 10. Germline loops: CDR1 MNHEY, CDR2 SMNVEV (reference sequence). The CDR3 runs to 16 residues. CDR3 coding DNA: TGTGCCAGCAGCACCACAGGGGGCCGTAGGGGAAACACCATATATTTT. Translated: CASSTTGGRRGNTIYF.

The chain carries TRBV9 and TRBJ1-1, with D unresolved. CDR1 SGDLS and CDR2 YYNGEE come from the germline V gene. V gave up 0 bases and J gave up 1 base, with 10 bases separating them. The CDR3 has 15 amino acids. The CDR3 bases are TGTGCCAGCAGCGTAGAGCAGGTACGGAACACTGAAGCTTTCTTT. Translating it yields CASSVEQVRNTEAFF.

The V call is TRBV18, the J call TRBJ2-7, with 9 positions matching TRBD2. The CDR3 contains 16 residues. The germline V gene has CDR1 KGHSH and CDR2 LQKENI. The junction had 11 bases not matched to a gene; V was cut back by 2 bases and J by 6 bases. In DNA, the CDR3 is TGTGCCAGCTCACCATCCCCGGCGGGAGGGCCGGGCGAGCAGTACTTC. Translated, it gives CASSPSPAGGPGEQYF.

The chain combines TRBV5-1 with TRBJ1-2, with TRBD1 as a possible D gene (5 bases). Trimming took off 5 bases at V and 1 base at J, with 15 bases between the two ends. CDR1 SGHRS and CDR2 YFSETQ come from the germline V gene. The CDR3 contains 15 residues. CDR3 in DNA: TGCGCCAGCAGTTCCCCTTCAGGGCTTAACTATGGCTACACCTTC. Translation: CASSSPSGLNYGYTF.

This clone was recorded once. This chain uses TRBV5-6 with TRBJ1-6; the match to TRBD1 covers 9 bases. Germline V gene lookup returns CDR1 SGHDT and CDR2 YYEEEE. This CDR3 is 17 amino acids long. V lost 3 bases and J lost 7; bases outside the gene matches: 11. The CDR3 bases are TGTGCCAGCAGCTCTTTCTTGACAGGGGGAGGGAATTCACCCCTCCACTTT. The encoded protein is CASSSFLTGGGNSPLHF.

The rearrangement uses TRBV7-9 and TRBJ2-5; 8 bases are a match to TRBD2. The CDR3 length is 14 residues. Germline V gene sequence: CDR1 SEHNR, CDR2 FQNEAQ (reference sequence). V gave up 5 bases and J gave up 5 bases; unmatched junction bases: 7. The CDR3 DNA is TGTGCCAGCAGCCGAGGGAGCGGGGGCGAGACCCAGTACTTC. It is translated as CASSRGSGGETQYF.

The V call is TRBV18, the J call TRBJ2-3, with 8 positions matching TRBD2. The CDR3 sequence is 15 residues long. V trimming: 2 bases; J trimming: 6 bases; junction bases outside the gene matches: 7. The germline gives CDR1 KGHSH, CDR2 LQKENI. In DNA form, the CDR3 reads TGTGCCAGCTCACCAGTTAGCGGGGTCACGGATACGCAGTATTTT. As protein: CASSPVSGVTDTQYF.

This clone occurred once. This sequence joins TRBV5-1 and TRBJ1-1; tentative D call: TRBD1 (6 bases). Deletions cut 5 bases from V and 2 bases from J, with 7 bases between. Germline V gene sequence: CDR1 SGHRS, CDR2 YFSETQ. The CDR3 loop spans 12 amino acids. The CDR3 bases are TGCGCCAGCAGACAGGGTAACACTGAAGCTTTCTTT. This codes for CASRQGNTEAFF.

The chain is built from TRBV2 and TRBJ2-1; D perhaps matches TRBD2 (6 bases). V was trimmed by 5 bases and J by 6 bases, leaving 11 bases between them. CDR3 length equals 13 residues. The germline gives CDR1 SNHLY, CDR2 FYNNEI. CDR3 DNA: TGTGCCAGCAGTCAGGGACTGATCAATGAGCAGTTCTTC. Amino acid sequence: CASSQGLINEQFF.

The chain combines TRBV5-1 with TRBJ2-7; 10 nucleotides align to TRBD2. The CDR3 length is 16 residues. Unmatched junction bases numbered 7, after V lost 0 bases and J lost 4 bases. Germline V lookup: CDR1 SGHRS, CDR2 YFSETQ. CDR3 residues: CASSLAPTSGVYEQYF. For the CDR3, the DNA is TGCGCCAGCAGCTTGGCCCCCACTAGCGGGGTTTACGAGCAGTACTTC.

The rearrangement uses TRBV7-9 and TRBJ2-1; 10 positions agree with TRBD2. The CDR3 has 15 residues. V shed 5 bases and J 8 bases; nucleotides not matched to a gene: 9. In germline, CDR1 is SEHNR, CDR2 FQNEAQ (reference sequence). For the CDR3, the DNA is TGTGCCAGCAGCCCGCTAGCGGGAGCCGGGTATGAGCAGTTCTTC. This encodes CASSPLAGAGYEQFF.